Shown below are 2 T cell receptor beta chains from a single sample sequenced in a study of glioma-infiltrating T cells after dendritic cell vaccination. Libraries were prepared by immunoSEQ multiplex PCR; TCRdb keeps only in-frame clonotypes and omits some of them. The repertoire has 85,000 to 100,000 clones, roughly 85% of them found once; the top ten carry 8.5%. Time point here: after dendritic cell vaccination, including at tumor progression/relapse. Sequenced here: blood, sampled after dendritic cell vaccination. These receptors came from a human donor with glioblastoma.

V and J are TRBV9 and TRBJ2-3; possibly TRBD1 for D (5 bases). Germline V lookup: CDR1 SGDLS, CDR2 YYNGEE. The CDR3 contains 14 residues. The germline V and J ends were trimmed by 3 bases and 1 base, with 9 bases remaining between them. The CDR3 spells CASSGGGGTDTQYF. DNA of the CDR3: TGTGCCAGCAGCGGGGGCGGAGGCACAGATACGCAGTATTTT.

CDR3 in amino acids: CASSFLAGGSNSPLHF. DNA for the CDR3: TGCGCCAGCAGCTTTCTGGCAGGGGGATCGAATTCACCCCTCCACTTT. The chain joins TRBV5-1 to TRBJ1-6; 7 nucleotides line up with TRBD1. The CDR3 covers 16 residues. From germline, CDR1 is SGHRS and CDR2 YFSETQ. V gave up 2 bases and J gave up 7 bases; unmatched junction bases: 9.